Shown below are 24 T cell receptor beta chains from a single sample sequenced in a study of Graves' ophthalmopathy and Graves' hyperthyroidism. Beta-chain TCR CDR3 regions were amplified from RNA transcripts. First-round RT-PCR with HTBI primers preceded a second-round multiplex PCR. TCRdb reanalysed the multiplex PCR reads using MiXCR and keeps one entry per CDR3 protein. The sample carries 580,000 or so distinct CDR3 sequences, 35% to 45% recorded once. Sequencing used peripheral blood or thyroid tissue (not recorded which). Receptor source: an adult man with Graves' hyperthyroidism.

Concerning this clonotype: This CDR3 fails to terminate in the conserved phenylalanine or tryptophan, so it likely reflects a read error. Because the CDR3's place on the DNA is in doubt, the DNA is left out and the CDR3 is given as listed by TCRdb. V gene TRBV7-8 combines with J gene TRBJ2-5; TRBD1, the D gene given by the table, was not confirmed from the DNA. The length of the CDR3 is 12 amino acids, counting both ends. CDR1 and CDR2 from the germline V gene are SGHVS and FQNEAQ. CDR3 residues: CASSPLGQTRCL.

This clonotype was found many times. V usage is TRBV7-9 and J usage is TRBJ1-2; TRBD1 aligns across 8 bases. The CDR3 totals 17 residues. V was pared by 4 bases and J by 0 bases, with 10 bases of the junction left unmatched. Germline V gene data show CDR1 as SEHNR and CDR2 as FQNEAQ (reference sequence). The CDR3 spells CASSSSQGARTNYGYTF. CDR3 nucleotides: TGTGCCAGCAGCTCATCTCAGGGGGCGAGAACTAACTATGGCTACACCTTC.

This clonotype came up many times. The CDR3 nucleotides read TGCGCCAGCAGCTTGGCCAGACAAGAGACCCAGTACTTC. It is translated as CASSLARQETQYF. The chain uses TRBV5-1 and TRBJ2-5; no firm D call. Trimming shortened V by 0 bases and J by 2 bases, and 5 bases separated the two germline ends. This CDR3 contains 13 residues. Germline V lookup: CDR1 SGHRS, CDR2 YFSETQ. The entire variable domain, with the rest obtained from reference TRBV5-1 and TRBJ2-5, is as follows: KAGVTQTPRYLIKTRGQQVTLSCSPISGHRSVSWYQQTPGQGLQFLFEYFSETQRNKGNFPGRFSGRQFSNSRSEMNVSTLELGDSALYLCASSLARQETQYFGPGTRLLVL.

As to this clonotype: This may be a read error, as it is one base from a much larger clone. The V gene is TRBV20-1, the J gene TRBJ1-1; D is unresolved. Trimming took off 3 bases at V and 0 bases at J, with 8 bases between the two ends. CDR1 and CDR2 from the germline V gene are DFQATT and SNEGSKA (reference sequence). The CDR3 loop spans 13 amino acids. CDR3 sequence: CSASGQVNTEAFF. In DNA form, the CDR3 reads TGCAGTGCTAGTGGGCAGGTGAACACTGAAGCTTTCTTT.

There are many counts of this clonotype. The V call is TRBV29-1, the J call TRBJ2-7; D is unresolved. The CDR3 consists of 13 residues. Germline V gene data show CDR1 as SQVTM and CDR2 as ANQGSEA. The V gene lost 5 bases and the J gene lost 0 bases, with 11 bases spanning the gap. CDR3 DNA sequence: TGCAGCGTTCAGGAAAGGAGCTCCTACGAGCAGTACTTC. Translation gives CSVQERSSYEQYF.

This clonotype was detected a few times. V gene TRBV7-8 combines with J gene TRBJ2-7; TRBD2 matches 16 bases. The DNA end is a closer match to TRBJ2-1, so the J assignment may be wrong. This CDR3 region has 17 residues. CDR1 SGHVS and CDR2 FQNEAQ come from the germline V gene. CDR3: CASSLPGLAGGPDEQFF. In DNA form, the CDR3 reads TGTGCCAGCAGCTTACCGGGACTAGCGGGAGGGCCTGATGAGCAGTTCTTC.

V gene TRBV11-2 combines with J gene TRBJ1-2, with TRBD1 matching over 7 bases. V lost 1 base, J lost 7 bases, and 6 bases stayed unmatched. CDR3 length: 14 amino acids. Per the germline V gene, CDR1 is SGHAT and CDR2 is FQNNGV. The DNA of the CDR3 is TGTGCCAGCAGCTTAGGGACAGGATCGGGTGGCTACACCTTC. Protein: CASSLGTGSGGYTF. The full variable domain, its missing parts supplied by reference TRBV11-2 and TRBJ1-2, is EAGVAQSPRYKIIEKRQSVAFWCNPISGHATLYWYQQILGQGPKLLIQFQNNGVVDDSQLPKDRFSAERLKGVDSTLKIQPAKLEDSAVYLCASSLGTGSGGYTFGSGTRLTVV.

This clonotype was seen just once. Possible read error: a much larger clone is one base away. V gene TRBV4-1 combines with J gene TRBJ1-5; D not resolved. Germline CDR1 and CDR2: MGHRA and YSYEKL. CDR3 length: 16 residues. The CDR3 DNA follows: TGCGCCAGCAGCCAACCGTGGAGAGAGATGAATCAGCTCCAGCATTTT. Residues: CASSQPWREMNQLQHF.

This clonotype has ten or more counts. This CDR3 is CASSLGGGISLETQYF. The CDR3 region has the DNA TGTGCCAGCAGTCTCGGCGGGGGCATATCGTTGGAGACCCAGTACTTC. This chain joins TRBV12-3 or TRBV12-4 and TRBJ2-5; D is perhaps TRBD2 (7 bases). The V gene lost 5 bases and the J gene lost 5 bases, with 21 bases spanning the gap. The CDR3 runs to 16 residues.

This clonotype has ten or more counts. The CDR3 reads CASSMFPGTGEETQYF. The CDR3 bases are TGTGCCAGCAGCATGTTCCCCGGGACAGGGGAAGAGACCCAGTACTTC. The chain couples TRBV11-2 to TRBJ2-5; TRBD1 aligns across 10 bases. V gave up 5 bases and J gave up 3 bases; unmatched junction bases: 9. CDR3 length: 16 amino acids. Germline V lookup: CDR1 SGHAT, CDR2 FQNNGV.

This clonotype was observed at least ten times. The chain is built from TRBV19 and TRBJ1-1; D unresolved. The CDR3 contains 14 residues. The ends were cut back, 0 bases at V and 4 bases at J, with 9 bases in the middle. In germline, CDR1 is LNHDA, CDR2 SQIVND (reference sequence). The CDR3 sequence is CASSIEAFRTEAFF. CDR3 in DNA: TGTGCCAGTAGTATAGAGGCGTTTCGCACTGAAGCTTTCTTT.

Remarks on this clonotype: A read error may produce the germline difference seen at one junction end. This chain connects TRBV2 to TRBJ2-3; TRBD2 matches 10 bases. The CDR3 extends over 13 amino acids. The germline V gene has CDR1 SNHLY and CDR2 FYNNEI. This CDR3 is CASSEDLAGEQYF. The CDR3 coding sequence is TGCGCCAGCAGTGAAGACCTAGCGGGGGAGCAGTATTTT.

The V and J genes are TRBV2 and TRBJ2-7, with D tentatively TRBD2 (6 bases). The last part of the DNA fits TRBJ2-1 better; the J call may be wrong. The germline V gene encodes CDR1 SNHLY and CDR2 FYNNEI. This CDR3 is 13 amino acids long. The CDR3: CASMGGTYNEQFF. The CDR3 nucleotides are TGTGCCAGCATGGGGGGTACCTACAATGAGCAGTTCTTC.

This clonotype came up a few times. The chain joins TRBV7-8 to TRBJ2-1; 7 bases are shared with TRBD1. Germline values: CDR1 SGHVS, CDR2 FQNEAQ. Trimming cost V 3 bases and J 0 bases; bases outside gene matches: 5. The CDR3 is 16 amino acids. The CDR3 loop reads CASSLLTGSSYNEQFF. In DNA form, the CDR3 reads TGTGCCAGCAGCTTGCTGACAGGGAGCTCCTACAATGAGCAGTTCTTC.

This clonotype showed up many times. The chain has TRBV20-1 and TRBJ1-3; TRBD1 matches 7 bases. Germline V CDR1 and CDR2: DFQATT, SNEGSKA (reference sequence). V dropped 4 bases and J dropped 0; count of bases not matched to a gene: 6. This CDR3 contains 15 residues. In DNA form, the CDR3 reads TGCAGTGCTAAGGGACAGTTGGACTCTGGAAACACCATATATTTT. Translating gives CSAKGQLDSGNTIYF.

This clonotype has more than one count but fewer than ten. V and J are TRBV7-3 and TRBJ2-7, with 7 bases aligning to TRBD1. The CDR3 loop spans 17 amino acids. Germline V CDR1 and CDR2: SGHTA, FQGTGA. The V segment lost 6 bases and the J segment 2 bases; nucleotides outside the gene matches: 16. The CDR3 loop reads CASSLPVQQGFAYEQYF. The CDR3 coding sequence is TGTGCCAGCAGTTTACCCGTCCAACAGGGGTTCGCCTACGAGCAGTACTTC.

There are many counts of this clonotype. The CDR3 nucleotides read TGTGCCAGCAGCGTAGGACTAGCGGGGGCGAACACCGGGGAGCTGTTTTTT. Translation: CASSVGLAGANTGELFF. V gene TRBV9 combines with J gene TRBJ2-2, with TRBD2 identical over 12 bases. V trimming: 0 bases; J trimming: 0 bases; junction bases outside the gene matches: 0. Germline-derived CDR1 and CDR2 are SGDLS and YYNGEE. The CDR3 consists of 17 residues.

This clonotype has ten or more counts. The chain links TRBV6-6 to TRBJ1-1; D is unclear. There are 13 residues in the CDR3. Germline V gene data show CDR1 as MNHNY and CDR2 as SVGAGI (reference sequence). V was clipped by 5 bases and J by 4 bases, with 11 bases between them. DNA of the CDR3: TGTGCCAGCAGTGGATACGACATCACTGAAGCTTTCTTT. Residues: CASSGYDITEAFF.

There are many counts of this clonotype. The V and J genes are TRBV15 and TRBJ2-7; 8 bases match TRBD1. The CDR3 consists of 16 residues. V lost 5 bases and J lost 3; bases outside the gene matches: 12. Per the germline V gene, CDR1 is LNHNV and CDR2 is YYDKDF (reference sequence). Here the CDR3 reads CATSGSSRQGIYEQYF. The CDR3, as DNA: TGTGCCACCAGCGGGAGCTCCAGACAGGGGATCTACGAGCAGTACTTC.

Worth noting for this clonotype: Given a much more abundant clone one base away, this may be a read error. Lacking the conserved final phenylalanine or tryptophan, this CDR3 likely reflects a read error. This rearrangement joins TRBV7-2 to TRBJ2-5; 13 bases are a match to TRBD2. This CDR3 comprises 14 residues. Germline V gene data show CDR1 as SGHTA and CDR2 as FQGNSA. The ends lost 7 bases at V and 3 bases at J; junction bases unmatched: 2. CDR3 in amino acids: CASKTSGGKETQYL. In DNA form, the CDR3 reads TGTGCCAGCAAGACTAGCGGGGGGAAAGAGACCCAGTACTTG.

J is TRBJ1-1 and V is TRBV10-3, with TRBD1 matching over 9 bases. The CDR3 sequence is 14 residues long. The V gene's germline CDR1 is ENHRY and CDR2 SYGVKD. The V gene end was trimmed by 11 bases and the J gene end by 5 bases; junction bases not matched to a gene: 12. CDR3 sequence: CALQQGAGFTEAFF. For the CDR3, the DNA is TGTGCCTTACAACAGGGGGCTGGGTTTACTGAAGCTTTCTTT.

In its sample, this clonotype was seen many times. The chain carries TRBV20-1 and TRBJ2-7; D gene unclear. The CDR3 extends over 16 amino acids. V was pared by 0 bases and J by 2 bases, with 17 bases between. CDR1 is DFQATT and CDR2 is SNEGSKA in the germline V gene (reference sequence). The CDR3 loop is CSARDFNLMAPYEQYF. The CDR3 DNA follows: TGCAGTGCTAGAGATTTTAACTTAATGGCCCCCTACGAGCAGTACTTC.

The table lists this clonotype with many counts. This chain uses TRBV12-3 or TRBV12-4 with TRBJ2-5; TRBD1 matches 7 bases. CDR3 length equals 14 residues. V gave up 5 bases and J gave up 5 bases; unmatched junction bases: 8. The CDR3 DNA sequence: TGTGCCAGCAGTAGACAGGGTTCTATGGAGACCCAGTACTTC. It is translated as CASSRQGSMETQYF.

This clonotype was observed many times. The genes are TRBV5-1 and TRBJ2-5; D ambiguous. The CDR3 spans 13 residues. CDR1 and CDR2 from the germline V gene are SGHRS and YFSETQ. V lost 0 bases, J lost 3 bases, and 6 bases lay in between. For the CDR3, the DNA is TGCGCCAGCAGCTTGGTCAGCAAAGAGACCCAGTACTTC. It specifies CASSLVSKETQYF.